A single T cell receptor (beta chain) is shown here with its context. These data come from a study of blood T cell repertoires in COVID-19. Clones were sequenced by immunoSEQ multiplex PCR, and TCRdb holds only the in-frame ones, with some missing. Of more than 95,000 clones in the sample, approximately 91% were seen once. V shed 2 bases and J shed 5 bases, with 16 bases lying between them. Germline CDR1 SGHRS, CDR2 YFSETQ. The length of the CDR3 is 15 residues. The rearrangement links TRBV5-1 to TRBJ1-2; D is possibly TRBD1 (5 bases). Sequenced: peripheral blood. This TCR was recovered from a woman older than 75 with acute or convalescent COVID-19. The CDR3 here is CASSFSLDSFYGYTF. The CDR3, as DNA: TGCGCCAGCAGCTTCTCCCTAGACAGCTTTTATGGCTACACCTTC. Using reference TRBV5-1 and TRBJ1-2 for the parts outside the CDR3, the full variable domain is KAGVTQTPRYLIKTRGQQVTLSCSPISGHRSVSWYQQTPGQGLQFLFEYFSETQRNKGNFPGRFSGRQFSNSRSEMNVSTLELGDSALYLCASSFSLDSFYGYTFGSGTRLTVV.